This TCR beta chain was sequenced during a study of OX40 agonist ivuxolimab in advanced cancers. Study results and limitations: With doses of 0.1-3.0 mg/kg, partial responders showed among the lowest clonal expansion. Clonal expansion by week 6 occurred in CD4+ and CD8+ blood T cells (at 0.1 to 3.0 mg/kg).

For this clone: The antigen remains undetermined.

Profiled with immunoSEQ multiplex PCR; TCRdb holds only in-frame clones, not every one. The repertoire consists of tens of thousands of clones, with 70% to 90% occurring once and the leading ten covering over 4.5%. The specimen comprised CD4+ or CD8+ T cells sorted from blood, sampled in a trial of the OX40 agonist ivuxolimab. The sequence was collected from an adult with an advanced solid tumor such as melanoma, head and neck, liver or kidney cancer.

The CDR3 sequence is CASSFRVRQNTGELFF. In nucleotides, the CDR3 is TGTGCCAGCAGTTTCAGGGTCCGTCAGAACACCGGGGAGCTGTTTTTT. The rearrangement uses TRBV27 and TRBJ2-2, with D perhaps matching TRBD1 (5 bases). V gave up 3 bases and J gave up 1 base, with 12 bases separating them. CDR1 is MNHEY and CDR2 is SMNVEV in the germline V gene (reference sequence). There are 16 residues in the CDR3.